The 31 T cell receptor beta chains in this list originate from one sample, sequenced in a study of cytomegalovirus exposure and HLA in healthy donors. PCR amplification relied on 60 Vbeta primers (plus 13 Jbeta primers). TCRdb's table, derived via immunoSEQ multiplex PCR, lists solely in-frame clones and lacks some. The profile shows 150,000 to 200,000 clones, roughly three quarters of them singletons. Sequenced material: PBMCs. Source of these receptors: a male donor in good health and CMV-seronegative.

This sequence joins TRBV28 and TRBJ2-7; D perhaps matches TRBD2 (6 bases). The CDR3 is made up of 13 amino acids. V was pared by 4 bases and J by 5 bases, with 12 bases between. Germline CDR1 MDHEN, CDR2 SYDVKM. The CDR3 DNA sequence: TGTGCCAGCAGTTCCCCCCCTAGCGACGAGCAGTACTTC. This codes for CASSSPPSDEQYF.

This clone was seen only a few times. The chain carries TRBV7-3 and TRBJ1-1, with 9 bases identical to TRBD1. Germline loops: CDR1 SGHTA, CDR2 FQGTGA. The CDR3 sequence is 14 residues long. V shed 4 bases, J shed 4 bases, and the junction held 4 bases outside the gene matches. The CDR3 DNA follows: TGTGCCAGCAGCTCTGGGACAGGGTCCACTGAAGCTTTCTTT. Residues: CASSSGTGSTEAFF.

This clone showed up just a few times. The CDR3 region is CASRVTGQSYNEQFF. The CDR3 DNA is TGTGCCAGCAGGGTCACGGGACAGAGCTACAATGAGCAGTTCTTC. This chain uses TRBV2 with TRBJ2-1; 7 bases line up with TRBD1. V was clipped by 6 bases and J by 3 bases; unmatched bases: 8. In germline, CDR1 is SNHLY, CDR2 FYNNEI. The CDR3 sequence is 15 residues long.

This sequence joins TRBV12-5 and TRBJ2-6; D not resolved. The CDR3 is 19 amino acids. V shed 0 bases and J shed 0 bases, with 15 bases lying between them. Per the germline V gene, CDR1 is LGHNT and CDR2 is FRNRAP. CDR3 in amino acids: CASGLVVSLYLSGANVLTF. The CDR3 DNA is TGTGCTAGTGGTTTGGTGGTCAGTTTATACCTCTCTGGGGCCAACGTCCTGACTTTC.

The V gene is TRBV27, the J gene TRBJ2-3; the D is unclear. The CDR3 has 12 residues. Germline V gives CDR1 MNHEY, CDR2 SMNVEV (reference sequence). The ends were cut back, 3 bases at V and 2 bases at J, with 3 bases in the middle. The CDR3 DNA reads TGTGCCAGCAGTTTTAACACAGATACGCAGTATTTT. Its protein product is CASSFNTDTQYF.

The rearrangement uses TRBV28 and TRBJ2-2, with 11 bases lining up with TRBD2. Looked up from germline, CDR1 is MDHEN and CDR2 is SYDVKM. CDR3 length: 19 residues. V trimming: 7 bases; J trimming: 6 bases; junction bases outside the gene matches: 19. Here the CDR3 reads CASKSQVSLLAGGAGELFF. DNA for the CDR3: TGTGCCAGCAAGTCACAGGTTTCCCTTCTAGCGGGAGGCGCCGGGGAGCTGTTTTTT.

Here the CDR3 reads CASSWGDRGLMGYTF. DNA for the CDR3: TGTGCCAGCAGCTGGGGGGACAGGGGATTAATGGGCTACACCTTC. The gene calls are TRBV11-2 and TRBJ1-2, with 10 positions matching TRBD1. Per germline, CDR1 SGHAT and CDR2 FQNNGV. The V and J ends lost 4 bases and 8 bases, in that order; junction bases with no gene match: 10. CDR3 length: 15 amino acids.

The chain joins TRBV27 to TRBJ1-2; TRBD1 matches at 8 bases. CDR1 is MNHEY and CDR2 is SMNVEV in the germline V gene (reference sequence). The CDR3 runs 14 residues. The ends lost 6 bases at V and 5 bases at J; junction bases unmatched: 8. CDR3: CASSRGQGTYGYTF. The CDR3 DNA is TGTGCCAGCAGCCGTGGACAGGGAACGTATGGCTACACCTTC.

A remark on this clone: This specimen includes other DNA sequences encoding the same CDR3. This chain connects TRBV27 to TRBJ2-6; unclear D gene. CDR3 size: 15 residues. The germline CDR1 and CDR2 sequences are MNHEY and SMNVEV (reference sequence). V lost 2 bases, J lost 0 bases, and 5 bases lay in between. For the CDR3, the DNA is TGTGCCAGCAGTTTAACGGTCTCTGGGGCCAACGTCCTGACTTTC. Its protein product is CASSLTVSGANVLTF.

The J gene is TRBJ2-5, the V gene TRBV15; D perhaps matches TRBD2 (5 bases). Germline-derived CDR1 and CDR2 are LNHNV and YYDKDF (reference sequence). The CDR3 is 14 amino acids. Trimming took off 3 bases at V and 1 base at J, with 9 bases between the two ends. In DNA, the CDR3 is TGTGCCACCAGCAGGTGGACTGCCCAAGAGACCCAGTACTTC. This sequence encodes CATSRWTAQETQYF. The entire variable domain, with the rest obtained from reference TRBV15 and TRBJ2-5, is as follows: DAMVIQNPRYQVTQFGKPVTLSCSQTLNHNVMYWYQQKSSQAPKLLFHYYDKDFNNEADTPDNFQSRRPNTSFCFLDIRSPGLGDTAMYLCATSRWTAQETQYFGPGTRLLVL.

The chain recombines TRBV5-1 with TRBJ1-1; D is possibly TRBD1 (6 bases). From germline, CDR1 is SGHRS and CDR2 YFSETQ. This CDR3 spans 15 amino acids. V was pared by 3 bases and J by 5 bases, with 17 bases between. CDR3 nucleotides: TGCGCCAGCAGCTACCTGACAGAGGGGGAAACTGAAGCTTTCTTT. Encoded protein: CASSYLTEGETEAFF. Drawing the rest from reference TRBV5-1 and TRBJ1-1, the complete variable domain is KAGVTQTPRYLIKTRGQQVTLSCSPISGHRSVSWYQQTPGQGLQFLFEYFSETQRNKGNFPGRFSGRQFSNSRSEMNVSTLELGDSALYLCASSYLTEGETEAFFGQGTRLTVV.

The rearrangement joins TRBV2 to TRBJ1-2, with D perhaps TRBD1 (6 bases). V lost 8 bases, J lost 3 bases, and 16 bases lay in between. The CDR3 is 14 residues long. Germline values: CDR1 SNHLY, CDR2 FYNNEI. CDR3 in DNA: TGTGCCAGCCTGACAGGAACGACATACTATGGCTACACCTTC. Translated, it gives CASLTGTTYYGYTF.

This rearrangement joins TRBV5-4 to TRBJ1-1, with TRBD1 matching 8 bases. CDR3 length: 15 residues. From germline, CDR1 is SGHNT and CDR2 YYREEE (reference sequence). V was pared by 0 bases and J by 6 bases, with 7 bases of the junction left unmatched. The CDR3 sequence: CASSLGGRGHAEAFF. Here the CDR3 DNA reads TGTGCCAGCAGCTTGGGGGGCAGGGGGCACGCTGAAGCTTTCTTT.

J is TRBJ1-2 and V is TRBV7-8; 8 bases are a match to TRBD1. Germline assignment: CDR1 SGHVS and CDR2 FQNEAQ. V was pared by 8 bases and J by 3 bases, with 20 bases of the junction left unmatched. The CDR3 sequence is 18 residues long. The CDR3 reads CASARGGDRNGEYYGYTF. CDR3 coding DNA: TGTGCCAGCGCGAGGGGTGGGGACAGGAACGGAGAGTACTATGGCTACACCTTC.

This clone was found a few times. For the CDR3, the DNA is TGTGCCAGCAGCTTTTCCCGAGGAACAGGTTTGGACGAGCAGTACTTC. Protein sequence: CASSFSRGTGLDEQYF. This sequence joins TRBV11-2 and TRBJ2-7; D may be TRBD1 (5 bases). The germline V gene encodes CDR1 SGHAT and CDR2 FQNNGV. Trimming stripped 3 bases from V and 5 bases from J, with 20 bases between. This CDR3 contains 16 residues.

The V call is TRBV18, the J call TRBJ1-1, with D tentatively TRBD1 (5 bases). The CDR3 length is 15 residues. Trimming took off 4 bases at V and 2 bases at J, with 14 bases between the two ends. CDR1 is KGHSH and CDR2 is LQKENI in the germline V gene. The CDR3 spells CASSLSRGGNTEAFF. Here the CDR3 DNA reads TGTGCCAGCTCACTTTCACGGGGGGGTAACACTGAAGCTTTCTTT.

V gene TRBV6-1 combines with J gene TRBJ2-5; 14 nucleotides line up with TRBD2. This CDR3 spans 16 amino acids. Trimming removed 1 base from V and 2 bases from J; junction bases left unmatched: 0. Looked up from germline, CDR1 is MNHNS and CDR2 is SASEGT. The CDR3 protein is CASSEGTSGGQETQYF. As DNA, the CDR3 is TGTGCCAGCAGTGAAGGGACTAGCGGGGGGCAAGAGACCCAGTACTTC.

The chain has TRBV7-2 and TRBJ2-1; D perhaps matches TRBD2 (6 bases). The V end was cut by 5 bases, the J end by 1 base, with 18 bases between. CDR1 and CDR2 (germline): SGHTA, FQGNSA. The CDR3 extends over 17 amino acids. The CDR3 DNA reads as TGTGCCAGCAGCCGATTGGGCGGGACGCAATCCTACAATGAGCAGTTCTTC. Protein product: CASSRLGGTQSYNEQFF. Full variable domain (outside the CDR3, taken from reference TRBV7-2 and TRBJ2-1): GAGVSQSPSNKVTEKGKDVELRCDPISGHTALYWYRQSLGQGLEFLIYFQGNSAPDKSGLPSDRFSAERTGGSVSTLTIQRTQQEDSAVYLCASSRLGGTQSYNEQFFGPGTRLTVL.

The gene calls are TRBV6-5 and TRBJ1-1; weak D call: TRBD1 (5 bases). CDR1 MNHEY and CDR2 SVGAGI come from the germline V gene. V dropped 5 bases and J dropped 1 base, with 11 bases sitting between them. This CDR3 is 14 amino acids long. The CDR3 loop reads CASSSPRENTEAFF. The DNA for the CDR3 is TGTGCCAGCAGTAGCCCCAGGGAGAACACTGAAGCTTTCTTT.

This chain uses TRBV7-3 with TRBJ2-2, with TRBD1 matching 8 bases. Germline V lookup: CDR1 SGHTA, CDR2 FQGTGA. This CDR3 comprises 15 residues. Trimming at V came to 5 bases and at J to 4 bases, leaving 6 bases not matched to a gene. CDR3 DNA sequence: TGTGCCAGCAGCCCTCGACAGGGGAGCACCGGGGAGCTGTTTTTT. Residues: CASSPRQGSTGELFF.

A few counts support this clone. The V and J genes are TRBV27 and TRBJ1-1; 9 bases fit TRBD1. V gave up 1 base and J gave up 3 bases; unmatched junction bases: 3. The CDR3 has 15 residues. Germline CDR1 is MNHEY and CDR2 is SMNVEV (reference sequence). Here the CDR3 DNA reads TGTGCCAGCAGTTTATACAGGGGGCGGGACACTGAAGCTTTCTTT. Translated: CASSLYRGRDTEAFF.

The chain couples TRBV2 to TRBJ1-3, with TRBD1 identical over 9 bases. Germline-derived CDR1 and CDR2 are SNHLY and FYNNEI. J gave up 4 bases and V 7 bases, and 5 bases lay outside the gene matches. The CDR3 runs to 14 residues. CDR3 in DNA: TGTGCCAGCAAGACAGGGGGGTCAGGAAACACCATATATTTT. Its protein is CASKTGGSGNTIYF.

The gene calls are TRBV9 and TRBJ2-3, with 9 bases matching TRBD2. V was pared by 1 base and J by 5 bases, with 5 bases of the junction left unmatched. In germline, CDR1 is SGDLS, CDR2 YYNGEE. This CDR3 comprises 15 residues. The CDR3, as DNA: TGTGCCAGCAGCGTACCGGGACTAGCAGTAGATACGCAGTATTTT. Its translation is CASSVPGLAVDTQYF.

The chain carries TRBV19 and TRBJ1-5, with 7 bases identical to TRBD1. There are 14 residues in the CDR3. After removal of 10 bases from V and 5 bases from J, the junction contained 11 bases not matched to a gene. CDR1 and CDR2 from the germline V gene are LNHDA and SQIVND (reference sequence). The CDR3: CATEPGTADQPQHF. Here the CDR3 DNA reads TGTGCCACCGAGCCCGGGACAGCGGATCAGCCCCAGCATTTT.

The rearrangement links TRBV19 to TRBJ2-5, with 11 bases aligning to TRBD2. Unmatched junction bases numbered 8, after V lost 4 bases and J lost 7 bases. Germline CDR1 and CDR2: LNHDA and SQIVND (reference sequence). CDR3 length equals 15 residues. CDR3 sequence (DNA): TGTGCCAGTAGTACCGGGACTAGCGGAAGGGGGACCCAGTACTTC. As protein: CASSTGTSGRGTQYF.

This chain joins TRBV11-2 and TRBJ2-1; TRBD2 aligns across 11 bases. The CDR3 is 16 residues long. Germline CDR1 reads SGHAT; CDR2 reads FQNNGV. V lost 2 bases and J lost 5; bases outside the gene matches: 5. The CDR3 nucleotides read TGTGCCAGCAGCTTACAAACTAGCGGGGGTCACAATGAGCAGTTCTTC. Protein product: CASSLQTSGGHNEQFF.

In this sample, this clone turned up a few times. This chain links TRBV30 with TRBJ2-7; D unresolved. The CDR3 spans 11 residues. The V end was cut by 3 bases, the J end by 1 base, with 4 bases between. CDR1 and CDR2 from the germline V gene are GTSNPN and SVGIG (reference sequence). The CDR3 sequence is CAWSTSYEQYF. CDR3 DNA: TGTGCCTGGAGCACTTCCTACGAGCAGTACTTC.

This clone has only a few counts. Written as DNA, the CDR3 is TGTGCCAGCAGTTTACCTCGGGTTGGGAGAGGTAACATGAACACTGAAGCTTTCTTT. This codes for CASSLPRVGRGNMNTEAFF. The chain combines TRBV7-8 with TRBJ1-1; no reliable D call. This CDR3 is built from 19 residues. The V end lost 6 bases, the J end lost 0 bases, and 26 bases lay between the germline ends. The germline V gene has CDR1 SGHVS and CDR2 FQNEAQ.

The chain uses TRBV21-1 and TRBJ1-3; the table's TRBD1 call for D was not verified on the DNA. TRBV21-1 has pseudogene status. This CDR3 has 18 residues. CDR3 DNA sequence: TGTGCCAGCAGCAAAGAGGGTTCCAGGGTCGACCCTGGAAACACCATATATTTT. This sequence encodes CASSKEGSRVDPGNTIYF.

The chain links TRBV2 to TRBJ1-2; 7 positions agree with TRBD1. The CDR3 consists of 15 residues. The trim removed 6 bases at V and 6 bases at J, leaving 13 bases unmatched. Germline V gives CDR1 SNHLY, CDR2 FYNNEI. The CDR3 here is CASRAREQGSHGYTF. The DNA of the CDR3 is TGTGCCAGCAGGGCAAGGGAACAGGGGTCGCATGGCTACACCTTC.

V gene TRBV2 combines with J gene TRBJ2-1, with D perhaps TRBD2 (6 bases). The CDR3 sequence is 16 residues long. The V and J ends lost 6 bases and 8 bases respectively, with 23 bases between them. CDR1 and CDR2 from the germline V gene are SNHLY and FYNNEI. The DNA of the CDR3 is TGTGCCAGCAGAACCGAACCCGTAGCGGCCCGGGATGAGCAGTTCTTC. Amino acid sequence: CASRTEPVAARDEQFF.